The 3 T cell receptor beta chains reported below all come from one sample, sequenced in a study of T cell responses to AZD1222 COVID-19 vaccine. Clones were sequenced by immunoSEQ multiplex PCR, and TCRdb holds only the in-frame ones, with some missing. The sample contains around 180,000 clones, around 94% of which appear only once. Sequences were derived from peripheral blood, sampled 28 days after the second AZD1222 dose. Source of these receptors: an adult who received the AZD1222 COVID-19 vaccine.

The V call is TRBV28, the J call TRBJ1-5; D call uncertain. Trimming took 7 bases from V and 4 from J, leaving 8 bases between them. This CDR3 is built from 12 residues. Per the germline V gene, CDR1 is MDHEN and CDR2 is SYDVKM. The CDR3 DNA follows: TGTGCCAGCACCTTCCTTAATCAGCCCCAGCATTTT. Translating gives CASTFLNQPQHF.

The chain has TRBV9 and TRBJ1-3; TRBD1 agrees at 8 bases. Trimming cost V 0 bases and J 0 bases; bases outside gene matches: 2. The CDR3 is made up of 16 amino acids. Germline V gives CDR1 SGDLS, CDR2 YYNGEE. The CDR3 DNA follows: TGTGCCAGCAGCGTAGGCGGGACAGGCTCTGGAAACACCATATATTTT. This encodes CASSVGGTGSGNTIYF.

This chain uses TRBV19 with TRBJ2-5, with a weak D call TRBD2 (6 bases). This CDR3 region has 14 residues. V was shortened by 4 bases and J by 1 base, with 10 bases between the two germline ends. Germline assignment: CDR1 LNHDA and CDR2 SQIVND (reference sequence). CDR3 loop: CASSRRDFQETQYF. The CDR3 DNA sequence: TGTGCCAGTAGTAGACGGGACTTCCAAGAGACCCAGTACTTC. Based on the CDR3 plus reference TRBV19 and TRBJ2-5, the full variable domain is DGGITQSPKYLFRKEGQNVTLSCEQNLNHDAMYWYRQDPGQGLRLIYYSQIVNDFQKGDIAEGYSVSREKKESFPLTVTSAQKNPTAFYLCASSRRDFQETQYFGPGTRLLVL.